These 5 T cell receptor beta chains originate from one sample sequenced in a study of T cell responses to AZD1222 COVID-19 vaccine. TCRdb's copy holds only in-frame clones and misses some; the assay was immunoSEQ multiplex PCR. The sample has about 170,000 clones, roughly 89% seen once. The sequencing used peripheral blood, collected on day 0 of AZD1222 vaccination. All receptors derive from an adult in good health.

The rearrangement uses TRBV6-2 or TRBV6-3 and TRBJ1-2, with 7 bases identical to TRBD1. The germline gives CDR1 MNHEY, CDR2 SVGEGT. The CDR3 runs 14 residues. Trimming cost V 4 bases and J 2 bases; bases outside gene matches: 4. This CDR3 reads CASSSLGQNYGYTF. The CDR3 DNA reads TGTGCCAGCAGTTCCCTGGGACAGAACTATGGCTACACCTTC.

The CDR3, as DNA: TGTGCCAGCTCACCGGGACCGCGCCAAGAGACCCAGTACTTC. It is translated as CASSPGPRQETQYF. The rearrangement joins TRBV18 to TRBJ2-5; D is tentatively TRBD1 or TRBD2 (5 bases each). Germline values: CDR1 KGHSH, CDR2 LQKENI. V lost 3 bases, J lost 1 base, and 9 bases lay in between. The CDR3 consists of 14 residues.

Here the CDR3 DNA reads TGCGCCAGCAGCATAGGACTAGCGGGGGCAGTCAGCTCCTACAATGAGCAGTTCTTC. It encodes CASSIGLAGAVSSYNEQFF. This sequence joins TRBV5-1 and TRBJ2-1; 13 bases match TRBD2. The CDR3 spans 19 residues. Germline CDR1 is SGHRS and CDR2 is YFSETQ. With V trimmed by 4 bases and J by 0 bases, 10 bases remained unmatched.

V is TRBV11-1 and J is TRBJ2-7; 7 positions agree with TRBD1. The CDR3 length is 14 residues. V shed 6 bases, J shed 2 bases, and the junction held 7 bases outside the gene matches. Germline CDR1 and CDR2: SGHAT and FQDESV (reference sequence). The DNA of the CDR3 is TGTGCCAGCAGTAGACAGGGTTGGACCTACGAGCAGTACTTC. Translated, it gives CASSRQGWTYEQYF. Supplemented by reference TRBV11-1 and TRBJ2-7, the full variable domain reads EAEVAQSPRYKITEKSQAVAFWCDPISGHATLYWYRQILGQGPELLVQFQDESVVDDSQLPKDRFSAERLKGVDSTLKIQPAELGDSAMYLCASSRQGWTYEQYFGPGTRLTVT.

The CDR3 DNA follows: TGCGCCAGCAGCCCGACTAGCGGGAGGGCCTACGGGGAGCTGTTTTTT. Encoded protein: CASSPTSGRAYGELFF. The chain carries TRBV5-1 and TRBJ2-2, with 14 nucleotides matching TRBD2. The ends lost 4 bases at V and 7 bases at J; junction bases unmatched: 6. The CDR3 covers 16 residues. Germline V gene sequence: CDR1 SGHRS, CDR2 YFSETQ.